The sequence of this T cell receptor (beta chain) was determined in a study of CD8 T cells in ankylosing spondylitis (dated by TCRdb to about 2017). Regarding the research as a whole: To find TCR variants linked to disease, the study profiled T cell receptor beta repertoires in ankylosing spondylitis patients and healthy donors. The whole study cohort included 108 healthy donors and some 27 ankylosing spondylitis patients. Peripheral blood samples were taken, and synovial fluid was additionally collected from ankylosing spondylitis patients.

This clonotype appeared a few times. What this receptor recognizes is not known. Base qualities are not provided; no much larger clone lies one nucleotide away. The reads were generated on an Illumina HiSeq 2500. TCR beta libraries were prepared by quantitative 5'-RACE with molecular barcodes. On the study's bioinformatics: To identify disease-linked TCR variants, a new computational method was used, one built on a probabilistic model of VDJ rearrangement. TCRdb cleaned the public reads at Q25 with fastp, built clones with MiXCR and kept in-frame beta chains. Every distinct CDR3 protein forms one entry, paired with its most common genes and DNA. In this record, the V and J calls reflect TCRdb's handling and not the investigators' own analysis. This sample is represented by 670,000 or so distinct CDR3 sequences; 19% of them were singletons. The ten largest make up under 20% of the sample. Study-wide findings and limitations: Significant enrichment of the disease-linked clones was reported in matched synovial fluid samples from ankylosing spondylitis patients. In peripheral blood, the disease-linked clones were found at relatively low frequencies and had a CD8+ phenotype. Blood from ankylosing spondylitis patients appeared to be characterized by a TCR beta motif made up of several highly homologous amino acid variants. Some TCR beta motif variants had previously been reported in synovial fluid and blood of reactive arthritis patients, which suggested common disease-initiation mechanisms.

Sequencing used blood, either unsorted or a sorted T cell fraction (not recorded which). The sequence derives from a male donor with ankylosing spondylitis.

The encoded CDR3 is CASSEGDLSNEQFF. The nucleotides are TGTGCCAGCAGTGAAGGGGACCTCAGCAATGAGCAGTTCTTC. In this chain, TRBV2 is recombined with TRBJ2-1; the D segment may tentatively be TRBD1 or TRBD2, each giving 5 matched bases. V drops 1 base and J drops 6 bases, leaving 10 bases in between. The germline V gene provides CDR1 SNHLY and CDR2 FYNNEI. Counted from cysteine to phenylalanine, this CDR3 has 14 amino acids. Of all the DNA, just the CDR3 is kept, 42 bases in frame from base 1.